Following are 9 T cell receptor beta chains from one sample sequenced in a study of CD8 T cells in Susac syndrome. Random hexamers were used to reverse transcribe an amount of about 0.45 to 1 ug RNA. TCRdb redid the calling of the immunoSEQ multiplex PCR reads with MiXCR, one entry per CDR3 protein. Among about 300,000 distinct CDR3 sequences, approximately 85% were seen once, and the ten largest hold around 0.21%. Sequenced sample: CD8+ T cells from PBMCs. The receptors come from a human donor with multiple sclerosis.

The chain joins TRBV9 to TRBJ1-2; tentatively, D is TRBD1 (5 bases). Trimming took 3 bases from V and 0 from J, leaving 15 bases between them. CDR1 and CDR2 (germline): SGDLS, YYNGEE. The CDR3 length is 16 residues. CDR3 in DNA: TGTGCCAGCAGCGCGCACGGACAACCTCCTAACTATGGCTACACCTTC. Translating gives CASSAHGQPPNYGYTF. The variable domain in full, completed from reference TRBV9 and TRBJ1-2, reads DSGVTQTPKHLITATGQRVTLRCSPRSGDLSVYWYQQSLDQGLQFLIQYYNGEERAKGNILERFSAQQFPDLHSELNLSSLELGDSALYFCASSAHGQPPNYGYTFGSGTRLTVV.

The chain uses TRBV2 and TRBJ2-3, with D uncertain. The V gene lost 8 bases and the J gene lost 3 bases, with 6 bases spanning the gap. This CDR3 is built from 11 residues. Germline lookup yields CDR1 SNHLY and CDR2 FYNNEI. CDR3 protein: CASFGTDTQYF. The CDR3 nucleotides read TGTGCCAGCTTCGGGACAGATACGCAGTATTTT.

This clonotype was found a few times. The chain is built from TRBV7-9 and TRBJ1-1; possibly TRBD1 for D (5 bases). V dropped 5 bases and J dropped 0 bases, with 7 bases sitting between them. The CDR3 spans 13 residues. CDR1 SEHNR and CDR2 FQNEAQ come from the germline V gene (reference sequence). The CDR3: CASSGDLNTEAFF. The CDR3 DNA sequence: TGTGCCAGCAGCGGGGACTTGAACACTGAAGCTTTCTTT.

The rearrangement links TRBV7-9 to TRBJ2-1, with a possible D match to TRBD1 (6 bases). With 5 bases removed from V and 5 bases from J, the gap between germline ends came to 16 bases. The CDR3 runs 15 residues. Germline V gene sequence: CDR1 SEHNR, CDR2 FQNEAQ (reference sequence). In nucleotides, the CDR3 is TGTGCCAGCAGCCACTGGGGGCTAGCAGACAATGAGCAGTTCTTC. Translation: CASSHWGLADNEQFF.

V and J are TRBV28 and TRBJ2-1; 9 nucleotides align to TRBD2. The V gene end was trimmed by 2 bases and the J gene end by 7 bases; junction bases not matched to a gene: 3. The CDR3 sequence is 14 residues long. Germline loops: CDR1 MDHEN, CDR2 SYDVKM. The CDR3 loop is CASSLAGGQNEQFF. The CDR3 DNA follows: TGTGCCAGCAGTTTAGCGGGAGGGCAGAATGAGCAGTTCTTC.

The chain employs TRBV27 and TRBJ2-1, with 7 bases lining up with TRBD1. Trimming took 5 bases from V and 2 from J; bases not matched to a gene: 6. CDR1 is MNHEY and CDR2 is SMNVEV in the germline V gene (reference sequence). The CDR3 is 15 amino acids. CDR3 loop: CASSRSDRPYNEQFF. The CDR3 region has the DNA TGTGCCAGCAGTCGTTCGGACAGGCCCTACAATGAGCAGTTCTTC.

The CDR3 here is CAWSKGILTDTQYF. For the CDR3, the DNA is TGTGCCTGGAGTAAAGGGATACTCACAGATACGCAGTATTTT. This rearrangement joins TRBV30 to TRBJ2-3; D is undetermined. This CDR3 has 14 amino acids. Trimming pared 2 bases from V and 2 bases from J, leaving 11 bases between. Germline CDR1 GTSNPN, CDR2 SVGIG (reference sequence).

This sequence joins TRBV7-6 and TRBJ2-1; D may be TRBD1 or TRBD2 (6 bases each). The CDR3 runs to 15 residues. V was pared by 1 base and J by 4 bases, with 11 bases between. The germline CDR1 and CDR2 sequences are SGHVS and FNYEAQ. The CDR3 spells CASSLETGAYNEQFF. CDR3 coding DNA: TGTGCCAGCAGCTTAGAGACGGGGGCGTACAATGAGCAGTTCTTC. The full variable domain, its missing parts supplied by reference TRBV7-6 and TRBJ2-1, is GAGVSQSPRYKVTKRGQDVALRCDPISGHVSLYWYRQALGQGPEFLTYFNYEAQQDKSGLPNDRFSAERPEGSISTLTIQRTEQRDSAMYRCASSLETGAYNEQFFGPGTRLTVL.

The genes are TRBV7-9 and TRBJ2-3; 7 bases line up with TRBD1. Germline V lookup: CDR1 SEHNR, CDR2 FQNEAQ (reference sequence). V shed 6 bases and J 5 bases; nucleotides not matched to a gene: 14. The CDR3 is 16 amino acids. CDR3 DNA: TGTGCCAGCAGTCCTGACAGGGACGTATCTATAGATACGCAGTATTTT. Its protein product is CASSPDRDVSIDTQYF.